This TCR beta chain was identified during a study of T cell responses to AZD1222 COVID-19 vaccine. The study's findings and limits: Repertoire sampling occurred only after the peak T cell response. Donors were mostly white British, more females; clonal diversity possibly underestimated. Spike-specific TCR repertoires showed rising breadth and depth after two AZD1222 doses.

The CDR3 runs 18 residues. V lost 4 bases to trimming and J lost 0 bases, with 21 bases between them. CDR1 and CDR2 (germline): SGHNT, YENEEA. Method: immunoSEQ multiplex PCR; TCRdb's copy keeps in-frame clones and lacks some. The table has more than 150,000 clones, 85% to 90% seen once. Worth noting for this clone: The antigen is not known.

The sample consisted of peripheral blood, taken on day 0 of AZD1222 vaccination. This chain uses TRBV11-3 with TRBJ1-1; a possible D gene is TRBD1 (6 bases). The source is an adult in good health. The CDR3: CASSSRGGDIHMNTEAFF. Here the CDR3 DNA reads TGTGCCAGCAGCTCAAGAGGGGGAGATATTCACATGAACACTGAAGCTTTCTTT.